The sequence of this TCR beta chain was determined in a study of OX40 agonist ivuxolimab in advanced cancers. Sequencing was performed with immunoSEQ multiplex PCR; in TCRdb, only in-frame clones are kept and a portion is missing. The profile covers fewer than 85,000 clones, with 75% to 95% appearing a single time and 0.4% to 0.55% taken by the ten largest. The CDR3 totals 15 residues. The germline V gene has CDR1 ENHRY and CDR2 SYGVKD. The J segment lost 6 bases and the V segment lost 0 bases, leaving 5 bases of the junction unmatched. The receptor's source is an adult with an advanced solid tumor such as melanoma, head and neck, liver or kidney cancer. The chain is built from TRBV10-3 and TRBJ2-1; 7 bases match TRBD1. Sequenced here: CD4+ or CD8+ T cells sorted from blood, sampled in a trial of the OX40 agonist ivuxolimab. Written as DNA, the CDR3 is TGTGCCATCAGTGAGTCGACAGGGCTGGGCAATGAGCAGTTCTTC. It yields the protein CAISESTGLGNEQFF.